The 10 T cell receptor beta chains below come from one sample, sequenced in a study of liver allograft versus peripheral blood T cells. Across the study: Transplanted livers held T cell receptor repertoires, and these were compared with repertoires in recipients' peripheral blood.

TCRdb fed the reads into MiXCR, producing one record per CDR3 protein. The table records several thousand distinct CDR3 sequences, roughly 15% of them present only once. The receptors were sampled from a human patient who had a liver transplant. Some of the T cells may derive from the graft donor.

The rearrangement uses TRBV12-3 or TRBV12-4 and TRBJ1-2; 7 positions match TRBD1. V shed 6 bases and J 0 bases; nucleotides not matched to a gene: 7. The CDR3 has 15 amino acids. The CDR3 here is CASSPGTASNYGYTF. In nucleotides, the CDR3 is TGTGCCAGCAGCCCGGGGACAGCTTCTAACTATGGCTACACCTTC.

This clonotype was counted many times. Here the CDR3 DNA reads TGTGCCAGCAGTCCTCCGGGGGGACCCACAGATACGCAGTATTTT. Encoded protein: CASSPPGGPTDTQYF. The chain couples TRBV6-2 or TRBV6-3 to TRBJ2-3; 7 bases agree with TRBD2. Per germline, CDR1 MNHEY and CDR2 SVGEGT. The J segment lost 2 bases and the V segment lost 5 bases, leaving 7 bases of the junction unmatched. This CDR3 spans 15 amino acids.

By its share, this clonotype is medium-sized. The chain has TRBV6-5 and TRBJ1-2; D is undetermined. Germline CDR1 is MNHEY and CDR2 is SVGAGI. Trimming left V 0 bases short and J 2 bases short, with 10 bases between. The length of the CDR3 is 15 residues. The CDR3 nucleotides are TGTGCCAGCAGTTACTCGACCGGGGTCAACTATGGCTACACCTTC. Translated: CASSYSTGVNYGYTF.

About this clonotype itself: A clone one base away is much larger, so this may be a read error. The chain couples TRBV6-2 or TRBV6-3 to TRBJ2-7; 11 positions agree with TRBD1. Germline V gives CDR1 MNHEY, CDR2 SVGEGT. CDR3 length: 15 residues. The V and J ends lost 0 bases and 5 bases, in that order; junction bases with no gene match: 3. The DNA for the CDR3 is TGTGCCAGCAGTTACTCGGGACAGGGGGTTCACGAGCAGTACTTC. Residues: CASSYSGQGVHEQYF.

This clonotype is labeled as medium-sized. V and J are TRBV24-1 and TRBJ2-7; D is possibly TRBD1 or TRBD2 (5 bases each). Germline V lookup: CDR1 KGHDR, CDR2 SFDVKD. Trimming pared 10 bases from V and 4 bases from J, leaving 13 bases between. The CDR3 length is 12 residues. CDR3: CATGRGRYEQYF. The CDR3 DNA follows: TGTGCCACGGGACGGGGCCGGTACGAGCAGTACTTC.

To note about this clonotype: A much larger clone differs from this one at a single base, so this may be a read error. The gene calls are TRBV13 and TRBJ1-4; weak D call: TRBD1 (6 bases). This CDR3 region has 15 residues. CDR1 and CDR2 (germline): PRHDT, FYEKMQ (reference sequence). The CDR3 DNA reads TGTGCCAGCAGTCCCCTAGGGGGGCTCAGTGAAGAACTGTTTTTT. Translation gives CASSPLGGLSEELFF.

This clonotype is medium-sized. The genes are TRBV6-6 and TRBJ2-7, with 8 bases aligning to TRBD1. Germline assignment: CDR1 MNHNY and CDR2 SVGAGI (reference sequence). The J segment lost 7 bases and the V segment lost 0 bases, leaving 5 bases of the junction unmatched. The CDR3 is 14 amino acids. For the CDR3, the DNA is TGTGCCAGCAGTTACTCGAGACAGGGGATGGAGCAGTACTTC. Amino acids: CASSYSRQGMEQYF.

This clonotype was observed a handful of times. This chain joins TRBV20-1 and TRBJ1-4; D may be TRBD1 (6 bases). V dropped 5 bases and J dropped 10 bases, with 20 bases sitting between them. There are 14 residues in the CDR3. CDR1 is DFQATT, CDR2 SNEGSKA, per germline (reference sequence). The CDR3, as DNA: TGCAGTGCTTTGGGGGACACAGCTGGGGGAAAACTGTTTTTT. Residues: CSALGDTAGGKLFF.

This clonotype was picked up a small number of times. The chain combines TRBV5-4 with TRBJ1-1, with 9 bases fitting TRBD1. CDR1 and CDR2 (germline): SGHNT, YYREEE (reference sequence). This CDR3 contains 16 residues. V trimming: 1 base; J trimming: 1 base; junction bases outside the gene matches: 5. The CDR3 spells CASSLRLGQGNTEAFF. As DNA, the CDR3 is TGTGCCAGCAGCTTGCGGTTGGGACAGGGGAACACTGAAGCTTTCTTT.

As for this clonotype: Given a much more abundant clone one base away, this may be a read error. The chain combines TRBV5-6 with TRBJ1-4; D is ambiguous. This CDR3 comprises 13 residues. The V gene's germline CDR1 is SGHDT and CDR2 YYEEEE. V was shortened by 0 bases and J by 8 bases, with 8 bases between the two germline ends. In DNA, the CDR3 is TGTGCCAGCAGCTTGGACAAAGGCGAAAAACTGTTTTTT. Translating it yields CASSLDKGEKLFF. The whole variable domain, filled in from reference TRBV5-6 and TRBJ1-4, reads DAGVTQSPTHLIKTRGQQVTLRCSPKSGHDTVSWYQQALGQGPQFIFQYYEEEERQRGNFPDRFSGHQFPNYSSELNVNALLLGDSALYLCASSLDKGEKLFFGSGTQLSVL.